The T cell receptor (beta chain) described here comes from a study of cytomegalovirus exposure and HLA in healthy donors. The study, taken as a whole, reports: CMV serostatus was the only recorded immune exposure for donors.

It was with 60 Vbeta and 13 Jbeta primers that the PCR ran. In the authors' workflow: An analysis performed later counted roughly 79 million unique TCR beta chains (approximately 10 million of them shared). Repertoires were generated with immunoSEQ multiplex PCR, while TCRdb's copy carries only in-frame clones and drops some. V, J and clone size are those of that table, while D and trimming were read from the DNA. The sample records more than 85,000 clones, about 69% being singletons. As to this clone: Antigen: not known.

J lost 0 bases, V lost 0 bases, and 21 bases had no gene match. The CDR3 is 23 residues long. The V gene's germline CDR1 is SGDLS and CDR2 YYNGEE. The specimen sequenced was PBMCs. The TCR originated in a man between 40 and 49 years old in good health and CMV-seronegative. The chain carries TRBV9 and TRBJ2-6, with 7 bases aligning to TRBD1. This chain's CDR3 is CASSVGQGRLFSPLNSGANVLTF. The CDR3 nucleotides are TGTGCCAGCAGCGTAGGACAGGGACGACTCTTCAGTCCTTTAAACTCTGGGGCCAACGTCCTGACTTTC.